The T cell receptor (beta chain) under discussion was sequenced for a study of blood T cell repertoires in COVID-19. There are 15 residues in the CDR3. Germline assignment: CDR1 SEHNR and CDR2 FQNEAQ (reference sequence). The V and J ends lost 4 bases and 1 base respectively, with 12 bases between them. Using immunoSEQ multiplex PCR, the repertoire was profiled, and TCRdb retains in-frame clones only, with some absent. The sample has fewer than 300,000 clones, about 80% seen once; the top ten hold 3% to 3.5%. Source material: peripheral blood. The chain recombines TRBV7-9 with TRBJ2-3, with a possible D match to TRBD1 (6 bases). This TCR came from a woman of 80 years or more with acute or convalescent COVID-19. CDR3 loop: CASSSGQIRTDTQYF. DNA of the CDR3: TGTGCCAGCAGCTCTGGACAGATACGCACAGATACGCAGTATTTT.